This T cell receptor beta chain was recorded in a study of radiation and T cells in renal cell carcinoma. The data were produced by immunoSEQ multiplex PCR, yet TCRdb's version contains in-frame clones alone and is incomplete. The sample has some 5,600 clones; approximately 70% are singletons. The CDR3 spans 17 residues. Per the germline V gene, CDR1 is SGHDT and CDR2 is YYEEEE. Treatment here: treatment-naive control, cytoreductive nephrectomy. The patient's renal cell carcinoma had clear cell pathology. Sequencing was performed on tumor tissue, taken from a patient whose treatment was nephrectomy without radiotherapy. This TCR came from a human donor with renal cell carcinoma. This chain uses TRBV5-6 with TRBJ2-5; 13 bases align to TRBD2. Near its end, the DNA agrees better with TRBJ2-7, so the J call may be wrong. This CDR3 reads CASSPGLAGTRGDEQYF. CDR3 bases: TGTGCCAGCAGCCCGGGACTAGCGGGGACCCGGGGGGACGAGCAGTACTTC.